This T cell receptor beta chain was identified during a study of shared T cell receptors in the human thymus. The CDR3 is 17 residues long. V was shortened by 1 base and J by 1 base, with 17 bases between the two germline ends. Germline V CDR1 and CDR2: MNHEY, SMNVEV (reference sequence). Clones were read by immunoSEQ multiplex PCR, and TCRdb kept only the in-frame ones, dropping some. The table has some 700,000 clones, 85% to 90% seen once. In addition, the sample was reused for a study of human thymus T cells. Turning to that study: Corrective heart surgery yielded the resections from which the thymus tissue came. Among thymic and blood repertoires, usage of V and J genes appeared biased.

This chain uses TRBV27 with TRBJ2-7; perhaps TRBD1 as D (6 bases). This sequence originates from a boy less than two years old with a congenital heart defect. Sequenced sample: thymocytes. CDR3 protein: CASSLLPGHGFSYEQYF. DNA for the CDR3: TGTGCCAGCAGTTTATTACCGGGACATGGTTTTTCCTACGAGCAGTACTTC.